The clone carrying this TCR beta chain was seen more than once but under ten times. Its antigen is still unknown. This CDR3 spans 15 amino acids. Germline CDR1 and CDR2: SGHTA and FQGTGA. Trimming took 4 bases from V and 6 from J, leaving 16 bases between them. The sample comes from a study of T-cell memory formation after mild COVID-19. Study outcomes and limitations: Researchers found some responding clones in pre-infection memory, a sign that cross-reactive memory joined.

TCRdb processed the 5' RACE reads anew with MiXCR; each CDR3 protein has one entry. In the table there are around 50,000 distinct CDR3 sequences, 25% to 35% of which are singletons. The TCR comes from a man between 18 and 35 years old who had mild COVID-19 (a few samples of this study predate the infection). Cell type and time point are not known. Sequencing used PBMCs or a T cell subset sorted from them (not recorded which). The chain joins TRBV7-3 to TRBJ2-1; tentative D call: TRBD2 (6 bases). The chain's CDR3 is CASSSDGAGGNEQFF. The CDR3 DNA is TGTGCCAGCAGCTCAGACGGAGCGGGTGGCAATGAGCAGTTCTTC. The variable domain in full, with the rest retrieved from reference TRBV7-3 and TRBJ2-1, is GAGVSQTPSNKVTEKGKYVELRCDPISGHTALYWYRQSLGQGPEFLIYFQGTGAADDSGLPNDRFFAVRPEGSVSTLKIQRTERGDSAVYLCASSSDGAGGNEQFFGPGTRLTVL.